These 9 T cell receptor beta chains share one sample of origin, sequenced in a study of tumour-infiltrating T cells in Burkitt lymphoma. The table came from immunoSEQ multiplex PCR; TCRdb's copy has only in-frame clones and leaves some out. The sample shows 6,300 or so clones, about 9.5% of them seen only once. Input material: tumor tissue. The receptors come from a human donor with diffuse large B-cell lymphoma.

This clone was recorded a few times. This CDR3 reads CASSRASGGYNEQFF. CDR3 DNA sequence: TGCGCCAGCAGCCGGGCTAGCGGGGGCTACAATGAGCAGTTCTTC. V and J are TRBV5-1 and TRBJ2-1; TRBD2 agrees at 10 bases. Germline V gives CDR1 SGHRS, CDR2 YFSETQ. V dropped 4 bases and J dropped 3; count of bases not matched to a gene: 4. The CDR3 runs to 15 residues.

As DNA, the CDR3 is TGTGCCAGCGCCGGGCCCAATCAGCCCCAGCATTTT. Its protein product is CASAGPNQPQHF. The V call is TRBV2, the J call TRBJ1-5; no clear D. Germline assignment: CDR1 SNHLY and CDR2 FYNNEI. The V end lost 8 bases, the J end lost 3 bases, and 8 bases lay between the germline ends. The CDR3 has 12 residues.

The J gene is TRBJ2-7, the V gene TRBV7-9; D ambiguous. The length of the CDR3 is 13 residues. V dropped 3 bases and J dropped 1 base, with 7 bases sitting between them. The germline V gene has CDR1 SEHNR and CDR2 FQNEAQ (reference sequence). CDR3 sequence reads: CASSFGLSYEQYF. The CDR3 bases are TGTGCCAGCAGCTTTGGCTTATCCTACGAGCAGTACTTC. Full variable domain (outside the CDR3, taken from reference TRBV7-9 and TRBJ2-7): DTGVSQNPRHKITKRGQNVTFRCDPISEHNRLYWYRQTLGQGPEFLTYFQNEAQLEKSRLLSDRFSAERPKGSFSTLEIQRTEQGDSAMYLCASSFGLSYEQYFGPGTRLTVT.

The gene calls are TRBV29-1 and TRBJ1-4; 9 nucleotides align to TRBD1. V was pared by 6 bases and J by 7 bases, with 9 bases of the junction left unmatched. The CDR3 consists of 14 residues. Germline V gene data show CDR1 as SQVTM and CDR2 as ANQGSEA. The CDR3: CSVGTGGAGEKLFF. The CDR3 bases are TGCAGCGTCGGTACAGGGGGCGCAGGTGAAAAACTGTTTTTT.

The rearrangement joins TRBV6-4 to TRBJ2-3; TRBD2 matches 8 bases. The CDR3 is made up of 16 amino acids. The J segment lost 6 bases and the V segment lost 0 bases, leaving 8 bases of the junction unmatched. CDR1 is MRHNA and CDR2 is SNTAGT in the germline V gene. The CDR3 sequence: CASSDSSAGGADTQYF. CDR3 coding DNA: TGTGCCAGCAGTGACTCTTCCGCGGGGGGTGCGGATACGCAGTATTTT.

The chain uses TRBV6-5 and TRBJ2-2, with D unresolved. Trimming pared 6 bases from V and 5 bases from J, leaving 10 bases between. The germline CDR1 and CDR2 sequences are MNHEY and SVGAGI. The CDR3 contains 13 residues. The CDR3, as DNA: TGTGCCAGCAGAACCATGGGGACCGGGGAGCTGTTTTTT. Protein: CASRTMGTGELFF.

The chain joins TRBV7-9 to TRBJ2-1, with D hard to call. Trimming stripped 4 bases from V and 6 bases from J, with 1 base between. In germline, CDR1 is SEHNR, CDR2 FQNEAQ (reference sequence). The CDR3 runs to 10 residues. The CDR3 DNA reads as TGTGCCAGCAGCTCCAATGAGCAGTTCTTC. Its translation is CASSSNEQFF.

This clone was observed a few times. The chain employs TRBV6-1 and TRBJ2-2; a weak D match, TRBD1 (7 bases). The CDR3 runs to 13 residues. The germline V and J ends were trimmed by 5 bases and 6 bases, with 10 bases remaining between them. The germline V gene has CDR1 MNHNS and CDR2 SASEGT. CDR3 sequence reads: CASSQGEAGELFF. DNA of the CDR3: TGTGCCAGCAGTCAGGGGGAGGCCGGGGAGCTGTTTTTT.

This clone was seen a few times. The chain employs TRBV28 and TRBJ1-5, with D unclear. This CDR3 has 12 amino acids. V was trimmed by 7 bases and J by 4 bases, leaving 8 bases between them. Germline CDR1 reads MDHEN; CDR2 reads SYDVKM. CDR3 nucleotides: TGTGCCAGCACCCTGGGAAATCAGCCCCAGCATTTT. This gives the protein CASTLGNQPQHF.